This T cell receptor beta chain was found in a study of cytomegalovirus exposure and HLA in healthy donors. The PCR was carried out with 60 Vbeta primers and 13 Jbeta primers. Only in-frame clones appear in the TCRdb table, and some are missing; sequencing was by immunoSEQ multiplex PCR. The sample consists of roughly 84,000 clones, approximately 80% of them appearing once. V gave up 5 bases and J gave up 0 bases, with 20 bases separating them. Per the germline V gene, CDR1 is SGHVS and CDR2 is FNYEAQ. The length of the CDR3 is 19 residues. The study, taken as a whole, reports: Likely technical artifact: a cluster of highly shared sequence variants. HLA alleles were associated with around 17,000 TCR beta sequences in a later analysis at 0.05 false discovery rate. A later analysis reportedly identified an Asian-associated ancestry cluster as carrying fewer N-insertions than the approximately 620-donor mean. There were about 160 TCR beta chains listed as cytomegalovirus-associated.

Worth noting for this clone: Its antigen is not known.

This chain connects TRBV7-6 to TRBJ2-6; TRBD1 is a possible D gene (6 bases). This clonotype was obtained from a man aged 50 to 60 in good health and CMV-seronegative. Sequencing input: PBMCs. The CDR3 sequence: CASSPIVTGGNSGANVLTF. Here the CDR3 DNA reads TGTGCCAGCAGCCCCATAGTGACAGGCGGAAACTCTGGGGCCAACGTCCTGACTTTC.